The TCR beta chain described here comes from a study of T-cell memory formation after mild COVID-19. V was trimmed by 0 bases and J by 7 bases, leaving 12 bases between them. The CDR3 is made up of 14 amino acids. CDR1 and CDR2 (germline): SEHNR, FQNEAQ (reference sequence). Via MiXCR, TCRdb re-called the 5' RACE reads, giving one row per CDR3 protein. The table lists 500,000 to 600,000 distinct CDR3 sequences, about a sixth of them singletons, with about 11% in the top ten. This chain connects TRBV7-9 to TRBJ1-2; D is uncertain. The origin of this receptor is an adult woman who had mild COVID-19 (a few samples of this study predate the infection). Cell type and time point are not known. The specimen sequenced was PBMCs or a T cell subset sorted from them (not recorded which). The CDR3 DNA reads TGTGCCAGCAGCTTAGCCGCCGATGGCACTGGCTACACCTTC. Encoded protein: CASSLAADGTGYTF.